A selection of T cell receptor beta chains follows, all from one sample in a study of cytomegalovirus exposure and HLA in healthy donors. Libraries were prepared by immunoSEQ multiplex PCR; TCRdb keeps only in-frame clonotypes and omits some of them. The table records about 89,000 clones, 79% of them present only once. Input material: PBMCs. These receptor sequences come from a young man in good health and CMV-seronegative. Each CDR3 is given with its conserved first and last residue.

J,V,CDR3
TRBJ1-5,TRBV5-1,CASSLDGGATNQPQHF
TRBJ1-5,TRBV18,CASSQGGQGSNQPQHF
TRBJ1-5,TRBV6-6,CASSPRQGQPQHF
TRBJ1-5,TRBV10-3,CANRQGAGQPQHF
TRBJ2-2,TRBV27,CASREGMNTGELFF
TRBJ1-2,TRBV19,CASSMGTGAFNYGYTF
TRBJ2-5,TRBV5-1,CASSLDSGGALETQYF
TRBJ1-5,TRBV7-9,CASSFGQNNQPQHF
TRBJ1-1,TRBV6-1,CASSAGWGTEAFF
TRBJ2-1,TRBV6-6,CASSYSWDTYNEQFF
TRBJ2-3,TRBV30,CAWSALAGVGDTQYF
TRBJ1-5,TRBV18,CASSPVLDFQPQHF
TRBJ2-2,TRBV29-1,CSVLTRDREFPGELFF
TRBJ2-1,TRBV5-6,CASSFRVILLGEQFF
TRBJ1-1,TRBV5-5,CASSLRRGTEAFF
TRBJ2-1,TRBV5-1,CASSLGGQSSYNEQFF
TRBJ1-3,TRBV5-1,CASSLGQHSGNTIYF
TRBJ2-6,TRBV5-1,CASSWTGAGANVLTF
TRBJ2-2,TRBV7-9,CASSPGLAGGLWNTGELFF
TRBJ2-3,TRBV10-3,CAISVAWARTGGPPDTQYF
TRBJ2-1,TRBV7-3,CASSSPRGGHNEQFF
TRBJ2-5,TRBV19,CASSIVPPGKTQYF
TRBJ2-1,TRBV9,CASSGGQLNEQFF
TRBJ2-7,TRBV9,CASSVDRGSYEQYF
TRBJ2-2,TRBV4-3,CASSQGGNVRGTGELFF
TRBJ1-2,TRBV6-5,CASSIQGSGYTF
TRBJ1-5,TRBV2,CASRRDNNQPQHF